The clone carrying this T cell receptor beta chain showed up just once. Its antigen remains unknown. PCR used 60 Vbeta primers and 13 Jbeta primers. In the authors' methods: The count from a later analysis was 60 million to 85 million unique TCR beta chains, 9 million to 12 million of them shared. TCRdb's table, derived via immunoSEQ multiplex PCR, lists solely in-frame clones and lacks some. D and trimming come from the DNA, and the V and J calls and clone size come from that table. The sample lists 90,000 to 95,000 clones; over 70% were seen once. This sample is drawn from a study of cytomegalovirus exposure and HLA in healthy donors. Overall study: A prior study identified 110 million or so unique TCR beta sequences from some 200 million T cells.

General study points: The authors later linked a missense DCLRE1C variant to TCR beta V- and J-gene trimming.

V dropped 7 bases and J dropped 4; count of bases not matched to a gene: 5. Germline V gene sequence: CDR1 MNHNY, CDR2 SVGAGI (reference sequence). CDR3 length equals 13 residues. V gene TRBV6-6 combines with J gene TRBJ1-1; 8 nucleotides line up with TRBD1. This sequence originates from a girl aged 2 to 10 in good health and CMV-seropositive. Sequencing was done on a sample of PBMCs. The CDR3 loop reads CASNGQGVTEAFF. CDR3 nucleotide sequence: TGTGCCAGCAACGGACAGGGTGTCACTGAAGCTTTCTTT.